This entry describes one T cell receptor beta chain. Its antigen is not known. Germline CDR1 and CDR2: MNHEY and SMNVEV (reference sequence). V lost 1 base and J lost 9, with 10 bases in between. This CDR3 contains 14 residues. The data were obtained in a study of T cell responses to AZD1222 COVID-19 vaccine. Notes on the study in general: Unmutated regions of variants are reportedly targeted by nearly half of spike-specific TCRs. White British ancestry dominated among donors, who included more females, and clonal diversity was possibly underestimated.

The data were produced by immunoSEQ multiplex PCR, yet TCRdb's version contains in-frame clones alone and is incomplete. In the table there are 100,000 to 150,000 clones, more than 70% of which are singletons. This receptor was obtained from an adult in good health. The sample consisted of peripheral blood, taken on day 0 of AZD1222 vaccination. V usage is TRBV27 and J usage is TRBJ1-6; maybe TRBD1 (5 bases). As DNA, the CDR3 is TGTGCCAGCAGTTTATACGGGGGAGGTTCACCCCTCCACTTT. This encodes CASSLYGGGSPLHF.